The present TCR beta chain was sequenced within a study of metastatic and nonmetastatic thyroid tumors (TCRdb year 2020). Broadly, across the study: The researchers compared repertoires between peripheral blood samples and tumor or nodule tissue samples from patients with malignant or benign thyroid disease.

What the research found in general, with its limitations: TCR beta diversity was reported as significantly higher in malignant tumors than in benign nodules, in both blood and tumor samples.

The cysteine opens and the phenylalanine closes a CDR3 of 17 amino acids. This entry keeps only the CDR3 DNA: 51 bases, framed from base 1. The CDR1 and CDR2 encoded by the germline V gene are SGHTA and FQGTGA. The germline ends are 16 bases apart after V is trimmed by 2 bases and J by 2 bases. Receptors were amplified or captured by PCR. The run used an Illumina HiSeq 4000. The TCR beta-chain CDR3 region of each patient was profiled by high-throughput sequencing. Concerning the study's data processing: Drawing on CDR3 differences between clinicopathological groups, the researchers built a classifier meant to tell apart patients with distant-metastatic papillary thyroid cancer. To measure repertoire diversity the researchers used the Shannon index, while the Morisita-Horn index served to gauge how similar the tumor and blood repertoires were. TCRdb redid the processing of the public reads, applying fastp at Q25 and MiXCR, and retained in-frame beta chains. These V and J calls are TCRdb output, not the study's own analysis. The sample contains 21,000 or so clones, over 9% of them found a single time. The ten most abundant clones make up approximately 6.2% of the sample.

No treatment had been received by any patient before thyroid surgery. The study retrospectively analysed patient clinical samples collected from about 2012 to 2018 using T-cell receptor beta sequencing. This clone was counted at least ten times. What this receptor recognizes is not known. No clone much larger than this one lies a single base away; base qualities are absent. The source of this sequence is a male donor with papillary thyroid cancer or a benign thyroid nodule (not recorded which). Some clones in this sample may be carry-over from other donors' samples. The chain is encoded by TRBV7-3 joined to TRBJ2-1, and perhaps TRBD2 as D gene, on 5 matching bases. The specimen was blood. The base sequence is TGTGCCAGCAGCTTACCCACGGACTCCCCGACCTACAATGAGCAGTTCTTC. It codes for CASSLPTDSPTYNEQFF.